This paragraph reports one TCR beta chain. No antigen is known for it. Germline CDR1 reads SGHTA; CDR2 reads FQGTGA. The CDR3 spans 15 residues. Unmatched junction bases numbered 7, after V lost 1 base and J lost 8 bases. The data stem from a study of cytomegalovirus exposure and HLA in healthy donors. Broader study findings: The classifier reportedly diagnosed cytomegalovirus status with high specificity and sensitivity.

Profiling relied on immunoSEQ multiplex PCR, and the TCRdb table lists in-frame clones only, not all of them. The data hold 130,000 to 150,000 clones, with 90% observed a single time. This sequence joins TRBV7-3 and TRBJ2-1, with 8 bases identical to TRBD2. This TCR derives from a woman aged 25 to 39 in good health and CMV-seropositive. The sample consisted of PBMCs. The CDR3 sequence is CASSLSGTRVHEQFF. CDR3 nucleotides: TGTGCCAGCAGCTTAAGTGGGACTAGGGTGCATGAGCAGTTCTTC.